This entry features one T cell receptor (beta chain) sequence. Its antigen is currently unknown. This entry belongs to a study of OX40 agonist ivuxolimab in advanced cancers. Study-wide findings and caveats: Among expanded peripheral T cells, antigen specificity went undetermined.

J was trimmed by 4 bases and V by 4 bases; bases with no gene match: 6. CDR3 length: 13 amino acids. CDR1 is SQVTM and CDR2 is ANQGSEA in the germline V gene. TCRdb's table, derived via immunoSEQ multiplex PCR, lists solely in-frame clones and lacks some. The sample records around 65,000 clones, 88% being singletons. V usage is TRBV29-1 and J usage is TRBJ2-5; 7 positions match TRBD2. The receptor's source is an adult with an advanced solid tumor such as melanoma, head and neck, liver or kidney cancer. This material consisted of CD4+ or CD8+ T cells sorted from blood, taken in a trial of the OX40 agonist ivuxolimab. For the CDR3, the DNA is TGCAGCGTTGTACCGGGAGGAGGAGAGACCCAGTACTTC. This codes for CSVVPGGGETQYF.